The rows below give T cell receptor beta chains drawn from one sample of a study of T cell responses to AZD1222 COVID-19 vaccine. Clones were sequenced by immunoSEQ multiplex PCR, and TCRdb holds only the in-frame ones, with some missing. The table shows roughly 67,000 clones, with about nine tenths occurring only once. Sequenced material: peripheral blood, taken on day 0 of AZD1222 vaccination. These TCRs come from an adult in good health. Both conserved end residues are part of each CDR3. D genes are given only for firm matches. Clone size, where shown, is once, few, many, or a class for clones that have expanded.

CDR3 protein	CDR3 DNA	J gene	V gene	D gene	clone size
CASKTETYTGELFF	TGTGCCAGCAAGACCGAGACATACACCGGGGAGCTGTTTTTT	TRBJ2-2	TRBV6-5	-	-
CASSEAKNIQYF	TGTGCCAGCAGTGAGGCCAAAAACATTCAGTACTTC	TRBJ2-4	TRBV28	-	-
CASSKQGNSPLHF	TGTGCCAGTAGTAAACAGGGGAATTCACCCCTCCACTTT	TRBJ1-6	TRBV19	TRBD1	-
CASSFGQGGNTIYF	TGTGCCAGCAGCTTCGGACAGGGCGGGAACACCATATATTTT	TRBJ1-3	TRBV5-8	TRBD1	few
CASSQEQGNEKLFF	TGTGCCAGCAGCCAAGAACAGGGGAATGAAAAACTGTTTTTT	TRBJ1-4	TRBV3-1/TRBV3-2	TRBD1	-
CASSLAMRGDGYTF	TGTGCCAGCAGCTTGGCCATGAGGGGCGACGGCTACACCTTC	TRBJ1-2	TRBV5-4	-	-
CASSQEHPGPNQPQHF	TGCGCCAGCAGCCAAGAGCATCCCGGGCCCAATCAGCCCCAGCATTTT	TRBJ1-5	TRBV4-1	-	-
CAWSFTPAGGPSYEQYF	TGTGCCTGGAGTTTTACACCAGCGGGAGGCCCTTCCTACGAGCAGTACTTC	TRBJ2-7	TRBV30	TRBD2	-
CASSVVSDMRFSGNTIYF	TGTGCCAGCAGCGTAGTATCGGATATGCGCTTCTCTGGAAACACCATATATTTT	TRBJ1-3	TRBV9	-	-
CATSDSGQGHETQYF	TGTGCCACCAGTGATAGTGGACAGGGGCACGAGACCCAGTACTTC	TRBJ2-5	TRBV24-1	TRBD1	-
CASSSPGHTYEQYF	TGTGCCAGCAGCTCTCCGGGACACACCTACGAGCAGTACTTC	TRBJ2-7	TRBV11-2	-	-
CAWSSAGEQFF	TGTGCCTGGAGCTCGGCAGGGGAGCAGTTCTTC	TRBJ2-1	TRBV30	-	once
CASSRSETENTEAFF	TGTGCCAGCAGCCGGTCCGAGACAGAGAACACTGAAGCTTTCTTT	TRBJ1-1	TRBV3-1/TRBV3-2	-	few
CASSLSRMSGELFF	TGTGCCAGCAGTTTATCCCGTATGTCAGGGGAGCTGTTTTTT	TRBJ2-2	TRBV27	-	few
CASSLWAGGPTDTQYF	TGTGCCAGCAGCTTATGGGCGGGAGGGCCTACAGATACGCAGTATTTT	TRBJ2-3	TRBV5-4	TRBD2	once
CATSVFRGPGTEALF	TGTGCCACCAGCGTTTTCAGGGGGCCTGGCACTGAAGCTCTCTTT	TRBJ1-1	TRBV15	TRBD1	-
CASRGGSQTKRANTEAFF	TGCGCCAGCCGCGGGGGGAGTCAGACCAAGAGGGCGAACACTGAAGCTTTCTTT	TRBJ1-1	TRBV5-1	-	-
CASSYGTGGTEAFF	TGTGCCAGCAGTTACGGGACAGGGGGTACTGAAGCTTTCTTT	TRBJ1-1	TRBV6-2/TRBV6-3	TRBD1	-
CASSGTGGSYSYTF	TGTGCCAGCAGCGGGACAGGGGGCTCTTACAGCTACACCTTC	TRBJ1-2	TRBV2	TRBD1	-
CASSLGQGVFSGANVLTF	TGTGCCAGCAGCCTGGGACAGGGGGTTTTCTCTGGGGCCAACGTCCTGACTTTC	TRBJ2-6	TRBV9	TRBD1	-
CASSTGQRDGETQYF	TGTGCCAGTAGTACGGGACAGCGGGACGGGGAGACCCAGTACTTC	TRBJ2-5	TRBV19	-	-
CASSTWTGENEQFF	TGTGCCAGCAGCACCTGGACAGGGGAGAATGAGCAGTTCTTC	TRBJ2-1	TRBV7-9	TRBD1	-
CATAEREAYEQYF	TGTGCCACCGCAGAACGGGAGGCCTACGAGCAGTACTTC	TRBJ2-7	TRBV19	TRBD2	-
CASSTIKTENTEAFF	TGCGCCAGCAGCACCATTAAGACTGAGAACACTGAAGCTTTCTTT	TRBJ1-1	TRBV5-1	-	-
CAWSVRPGGSDTQYF	TGTGCCTGGAGTGTTCGCCCCGGGGGGTCAGATACGCAGTATTTT	TRBJ2-3	TRBV30	TRBD2	-
CATDLSGDFDEQFF	TGTGCCACGGACCTTAGCGGGGATTTCGATGAGCAGTTCTTC	TRBJ2-1	TRBV2	TRBD2	-
CSAQTEETQYF	TGCAGTGCACAAACAGAAGAGACCCAGTACTTC	TRBJ2-5	TRBV20-1	-	-
CASSSTAGVDQPQHF	TGTGCCAGTAGCTCGACGGCAGGGGTTGATCAGCCCCAGCATTTT	TRBJ1-5	TRBV19	-	-
CASSPSGLTYNEQFF	TGTGCCAGCAGCCCATCGGGACTCACCTACAATGAGCAGTTCTTC	TRBJ2-1	TRBV7-3	-	-